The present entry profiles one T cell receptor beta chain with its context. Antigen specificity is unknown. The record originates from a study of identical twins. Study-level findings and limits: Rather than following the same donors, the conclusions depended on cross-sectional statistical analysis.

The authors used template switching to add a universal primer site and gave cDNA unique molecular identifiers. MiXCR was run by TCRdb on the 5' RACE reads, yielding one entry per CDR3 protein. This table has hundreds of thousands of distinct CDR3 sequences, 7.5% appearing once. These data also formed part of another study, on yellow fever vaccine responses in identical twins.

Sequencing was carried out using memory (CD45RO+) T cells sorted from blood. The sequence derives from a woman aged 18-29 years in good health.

CDR3 nucleotides: TGTGCCAGCAGCGTAGGACAGACCGAGACCCAGTACTTC. This encodes CASSVGQTETQYF. The chain uses TRBV9 and TRBJ2-5; D perhaps matches TRBD1 (5 bases). The CDR3 extends over 13 amino acids. V shed 0 bases and J shed 5 bases, with 8 bases lying between them. Per germline, CDR1 SGDLS and CDR2 YYNGEE. Based on the CDR3 plus reference TRBV9 and TRBJ2-5, the full variable domain is DSGVTQTPKHLITATGQRVTLRCSPRSGDLSVYWYQQSLDQGLQFLIQYYNGEERAKGNILERFSAQQFPDLHSELNLSSLELGDSALYFCASSVGQTETQYFGPGTRLLVL.